The 32 T cell receptor beta chains reported below all come from one sample, sequenced in a study of blood T cells in healthy people across ages. A second PCR of about 6 to 11 cycles used a sample-barcoded 5' primer and a J-beta primer mix. TCRdb reprocessed the 5' RACE reads via MiXCR and lists one record per CDR3 protein. Of about 670,000 distinct CDR3 sequences detected, approximately 40% appear once; the ten largest clones hold around 30%. The source material was blood. These receptors all come from a man older than 75 in good health.

J is TRBJ2-3 and V is TRBV19; 8 bases fit TRBD2. The germline V gene has CDR1 LNHDA and CDR2 SQIVND (reference sequence). The CDR3 is 15 residues long. The V segment lost 7 bases and the J segment 0 bases; nucleotides outside the gene matches: 6. The CDR3 coding sequence is TGTGCCAGTACTGACGGGGGGGGGAGCACAGATACGCAGTATTTT. Translated, it gives CASTDGGGSTDTQYF. The variable domain in full, completed from reference TRBV19 and TRBJ2-3, reads DGGITQSPKYLFRKEGQNVTLSCEQNLNHDAMYWYRQDPGQGLRLIYYSQIVNDFQKGDIAEGYSVSREKKESFPLTVTSAQKNPTAFYLCASTDGGGSTDTQYFGPGTRLTVL.

This chain joins TRBV27 and TRBJ1-2, with D unresolved. This CDR3 comprises 14 residues. Per the germline V gene, CDR1 is MNHEY and CDR2 is SMNVEV (reference sequence). Trimming left V 0 bases short and J 4 bases short, with 9 bases between. In DNA form, the CDR3 reads TGTGCCAGCAGTTTATCTAACGGAATCTATGGCTACACCTTC. Residues: CASSLSNGIYGYTF.

This clonotype was recorded a few times. The V gene is TRBV5-1, the J gene TRBJ2-7, with TRBD1 matching 7 bases. The CDR3 is made up of 15 amino acids. Trimming cost V 0 bases and J 1 base; bases outside gene matches: 4. Germline CDR1 reads SGHRS; CDR2 reads YFSETQ. This CDR3 is CASSLGGTASYEQYF. The DNA of the CDR3 is TGCGCCAGCAGCTTGGGTGGGACAGCGTCCTACGAGCAGTACTTC. Full variable domain (remainder filled in from reference TRBV5-1 and TRBJ2-7): KAGVTQTPRYLIKTRGQQVTLSCSPISGHRSVSWYQQTPGQGLQFLFEYFSETQRNKGNFPGRFSGRQFSNSRSEMNVSTLELGDSALYLCASSLGGTASYEQYFGPGTRLTVT.

This chain joins TRBV29-1 and TRBJ1-1; D gene ambiguous. V was trimmed by 0 bases and J by 9 bases, leaving 20 bases between them. CDR1 SQVTM and CDR2 ANQGSEA come from the germline V gene. The length of the CDR3 is 15 residues. In nucleotides, the CDR3 is TGCAGCGTTGAAGATTGGCAGGCCCCTCGGCAGAAAGCTTTCTTT. This sequence encodes CSVEDWQAPRQKAFF.

The J gene is TRBJ1-3, the V gene TRBV7-2; the D gene is possibly TRBD1 (6 bases). The CDR3 has 17 residues. The ends were cut back, 4 bases at V and 4 bases at J, with 20 bases in the middle. Germline V gene data show CDR1 as SGHTA and CDR2 as FQGNSA. The CDR3 spells CASSSTLQGTSGNTIYF. The DNA for the CDR3 is TGTGCCAGCAGCTCTACACTACAGGGAACTAGCGGAAACACCATATATTTT.

The rearrangement joins TRBV20-1 to TRBJ1-4; no reliable D call. In germline, CDR1 is DFQATT, CDR2 SNEGSKA (reference sequence). V shed 1 base and J shed 11 bases, with 8 bases lying between them. The length of the CDR3 is 11 residues. The DNA for the CDR3 is TGCAGTGCTAGAGTGGGTTTGAAACTGTTTTTT. It encodes CSARVGLKLFF.

This clonotype was detected ten times or more. This chain uses TRBV4-1 with TRBJ2-7; 7 bases map to TRBD2. The CDR3 consists of 17 residues. In germline, CDR1 is MGHRA, CDR2 YSYEKL. J gave up 0 bases and V 0 bases, and 8 bases lay outside the gene matches. The CDR3, as DNA: TGCGCCAGCAGCCAAGATCCAAGCGGGGCCGACTCCTACGAGCAGTACTTC. It codes for CASSQDPSGADSYEQYF.

The V and J genes are TRBV30 and TRBJ2-7; 7 nucleotides align to TRBD2. Looked up from germline, CDR1 is GTSNPN and CDR2 is SVGIG (reference sequence). The CDR3 consists of 13 residues. The junction had 2 bases not matched to a gene; V was cut back by 0 bases and J by 3 bases. The DNA for the CDR3 is TGTGCCTGGAGTGTACGGGGGGACTACGAGCAGTACTTC. Translation gives CAWSVRGDYEQYF.

The chain employs TRBV28 and TRBJ1-2; 7 bases align to TRBD1. V shed 1 base, J shed 4 bases, and the junction held 21 bases outside the gene matches. Germline assignment: CDR1 MDHEN and CDR2 SYDVKM. The CDR3 totals 20 residues. Here the CDR3 reads CASSLSSLGAGGGPPYGYTF. The CDR3 DNA sequence: TGTGCCAGCAGTTTATCCTCTCTCGGGGCAGGGGGAGGGCCCCCCTATGGCTACACCTTC.

The V gene is TRBV14, the J gene TRBJ2-1, with 9 bases matching TRBD2. V lost 4 bases to trimming and J lost 15 bases; unmatched junction nucleotides: 10. The CDR3 runs 13 residues. CDR1 SGHDN and CDR2 FVKESK come from the germline V gene. In DNA form, the CDR3 reads TGTGCCAGCAGCCGGATAGCGGGAGTCGGTGGGTTCTTC. This gives the protein CASSRIAGVGGFF.

This clonotype was detected ten times or more. This chain uses TRBV4-1 with TRBJ1-1, with TRBD1 identical over 7 bases. Per germline, CDR1 MGHRA and CDR2 YSYEKL. This CDR3 has 14 amino acids. V trimming: 4 bases; J trimming: 2 bases; junction bases outside the gene matches: 4. CDR3 protein: CASSRQGVNTEAFF. The CDR3 nucleotides read TGCGCCAGCAGCCGTCAGGGGGTTAACACTGAAGCTTTCTTT.

This clonotype was observed a handful of times. The gene calls are TRBV11-3 and TRBJ2-4; TRBD1 matches 9 bases. The J call is uncertain, as TRBJ2-7 better fits the DNA end. CDR1 and CDR2 from the germline V gene are SGHNT and YENEEA. This CDR3 is built from 14 residues. The CDR3 sequence is CASSPGDRDHEQYF. CDR3 DNA sequence: TGTGCCAGCAGCCCAGGGGACAGGGACCACGAGCAGTACTTC.

The sample holds many counts of this clonotype. This rearrangement joins TRBV10-3 to TRBJ2-7; the match to TRBD1 covers 9 bases. Trimming cost V 3 bases and J 0 bases; bases outside gene matches: 6. Germline V lookup: CDR1 ENHRY, CDR2 SYGVKD. The CDR3 sequence is 16 residues long. The CDR3 protein is CAISDPGQGSSYEQYF. For the CDR3, the DNA is TGTGCCATCAGTGACCCGGGACAGGGAAGCTCCTACGAGCAGTACTTC.

CDR3 loop: CASSLDLGGGHNEQFF. CDR3 bases: TGTGCCAGCAGCTTGGATCTTGGCGGAGGCCACAATGAGCAGTTCTTC. The chain couples TRBV5-4 to TRBJ2-1, with D possibly matching TRBD2 (5 bases). Trimming removed 0 bases from V and 5 bases from J, with 15 bases in between. Germline V CDR1 and CDR2: SGHNT, YYREEE (reference sequence). This CDR3 has 16 residues.

This clonotype was found once. The V and J genes are TRBV6-1 and TRBJ1-6; D ambiguous. Trimming stripped 6 bases from V and 10 bases from J, with 16 bases between. The CDR3 is 14 residues long. CDR1 and CDR2 (germline): MNHNS, SASEGT. This chain's CDR3 is CASSSEQQISPLHF. The CDR3 bases are TGTGCCAGCAGCAGCGAGCAGCAAATCTCACCCCTCCACTTT.

The chain employs TRBV11-2 and TRBJ1-4; D uncertain. The CDR3 is 15 amino acids. The germline V gene encodes CDR1 SGHAT and CDR2 FQNNGV. V lost 1 base and J 0 bases, leaving 6 bases between the germline ends. CDR3: CASSLVSATNEKLFF. CDR3 nucleotides: TGTGCCAGCAGCTTAGTTAGTGCAACTAATGAAAAACTGTTTTTT.

V and J are TRBV7-8 and TRBJ2-1; a weak D match, TRBD1 (5 bases). The germline V gene has CDR1 SGHVS and CDR2 FQNEAQ. This CDR3 has 13 residues. Deletions cut 4 bases from V and 8 bases from J, with 12 bases between. CDR3 in amino acids: CASSSSMGHEQFF. The DNA for the CDR3 is TGTGCCAGCAGCTCCTCCATGGGGCATGAGCAGTTCTTC.

This chain uses TRBV6-2 or TRBV6-3 with TRBJ2-3; 14 nucleotides match TRBD2. The junction had 4 bases not matched to a gene; V was cut back by 6 bases and J by 5 bases. The CDR3 runs 15 residues. Germline V gene lookup returns CDR1 MNHEY and CDR2 SVGEGT. CDR3 sequence (DNA): TGTGCCAGCAGGACTAGCGGGGGGGCATTAGATACGCAGTATTTT. Encoded protein: CASRTSGGALDTQYF.

This clonotype has a single count. V is TRBV5-1 and J is TRBJ2-1; 12 bases fit TRBD1. V shed 4 bases and J 13 bases; nucleotides not matched to a gene: 15. CDR3 length: 16 amino acids. Germline assignment: CDR1 SGHRS and CDR2 YFSETQ. The CDR3 is CASSQAGQGAFETQFF. Written as DNA, the CDR3 is TGCGCCAGCAGCCAGGCGGGACAGGGGGCGTTTGAGACCCAGTTCTTC. The variable domain in full, with the rest retrieved from reference TRBV5-1 and TRBJ2-1, is KAGVTQTPRYLIKTRGQQVTLSCSPISGHRSVSWYQQTPGQGLQFLFEYFSETQRNKGNFPGRFSGRQFSNSRSEMNVSTLELGDSALYLCASSQAGQGAFETQFFGPGTRLTVL.

This clonotype has only a few counts. The rearrangement joins TRBV7-2 to TRBJ2-1; D possibly corresponds to TRBD1 (6 bases). V was trimmed by 5 bases and J by 6 bases, leaving 11 bases between them. This CDR3 has 13 amino acids. Germline CDR1 SGHTA, CDR2 FQGNSA. The CDR3 coding sequence is TGTGCCAGCAGCGGACAGTGGCGCAATGAGCAGTTCTTC. Amino acid sequence: CASSGQWRNEQFF.

Remarks on this clonotype: The conserved final phenylalanine or tryptophan is absent from the CDR3, which likely points to a read error. The rearrangement links TRBV6-5 to TRBJ2-3; D not certain. Germline V gene lookup returns CDR1 MNHEY and CDR2 SVGAGI. The CDR3 runs 12 residues. V was pared by 6 bases and J by 6 bases, with 10 bases between. This CDR3 reads CASSPLRDTQYI. In DNA, the CDR3 is TGTGCCAGCAGCCCCCTCCGCGATACGCAGTATATT.

Regarding this clonotype: The junction and the germline gene differ at one end; a read error may be behind it. The V gene is TRBV24-1, the J gene TRBJ2-1; 7 bases align to TRBD2. Germline CDR1 is KGHDR and CDR2 is SFDVKD. This CDR3 has 16 amino acids. The CDR3 region has the DNA TGTGCCACCAGTGATACTGGGCTAGCGGACTACGATGAGCAGTTCTTC. Its translation: CATSDTGLADYDEQFF.

This clonotype was found a few times. The V and J genes are TRBV10-3 and TRBJ2-5, with D possibly TRBD2 on 7 matching bases. The V end was cut by 5 bases, the J end by 0 bases, with 13 bases between. The germline gives CDR1 ENHRY, CDR2 SYGVKD. The CDR3 sequence is 15 residues long. CDR3 nucleotides: TGTGCCATCAGTAAACAGGGAGGGCACCAAGAGACCCAGTACTTC. This codes for CAISKQGGHQETQYF.

This clonotype was counted a few times. V gene TRBV7-2 combines with J gene TRBJ2-7; D unclear. The CDR3 totals 11 residues. CDR1 and CDR2 from the germline V gene are SGHTA and FQGNSA. Trimming took 5 bases from V and 4 from J, leaving 6 bases between them. The DNA for the CDR3 is TGTGCCAGCAGCCCGAAATACGAGCAGTACTTC. This encodes CASSPKYEQYF.

The genes are TRBV4-3 and TRBJ2-5; tentatively, D is TRBD1 (5 bases). There are 15 residues in the CDR3. Trimming left V 1 base short and J 11 bases short, with 20 bases between. CDR1 and CDR2 (germline): LGHNA, YSLEER. CDR3: CASSQVYTGPLGQYF. The DNA of the CDR3 is TGCGCCAGCAGCCAAGTGTACACAGGACCCCTCGGGCAGTACTTC.

The chain links TRBV6-1 to TRBJ1-1; D remains unclear. The CDR3 is 18 amino acids. Deletions cut 6 bases from V and 5 bases from J, with 28 bases between. Germline V gene lookup returns CDR1 MNHNS and CDR2 SASEGT. The DNA of the CDR3 is TGTGCCAGCAGGATATTACGTCGGGTCCCGGGCCATACGACTGAAGCTTTCTTT. Amino acid sequence: CASRILRRVPGHTTEAFF.

The V call is TRBV7-3, the J call TRBJ2-1; TRBD2 agrees at 10 bases. The length of the CDR3 is 19 residues. Germline CDR1 SGHTA, CDR2 FQGTGA. V trimming: 2 bases; J trimming: 1 base; junction bases outside the gene matches: 11. In nucleotides, the CDR3 is TGTGCCAGCAGCTTAGTGCCTAGCGGGAGAGCGGGGTCCTACAATGAGCAGTTCTTC. Translated, it gives CASSLVPSGRAGSYNEQFF.

This clonotype was counted between two and nine times. This chain connects TRBV7-2 to TRBJ1-3; D possibly corresponds to TRBD1 (6 bases). The CDR3 spans 15 residues. CDR1 and CDR2 (germline): SGHTA, FQGNSA. V was clipped by 1 base and J by 4 bases, with 11 bases between them. The CDR3 reads CASSLVGGVGNTIYF. CDR3 sequence (DNA): TGTGCCAGCAGCTTAGTTGGGGGCGTAGGAAACACCATATATTTT.

This clonotype was counted between two and nine times. This sequence joins TRBV12-5 and TRBJ2-1; 9 bases align to TRBD1. Germline values: CDR1 LGHNT, CDR2 FRNRAP. With V trimmed by 3 bases and J by 1 base, 10 bases remained unmatched. This CDR3 comprises 18 residues. The CDR3 DNA reads TGTGCTAGTGGTTTCGCCGCCGGGACAGGGAGATCCTACAATGAGCAGTTCTTC. This gives the protein CASGFAAGTGRSYNEQFF.

The V gene is TRBV13, the J gene TRBJ2-3, with D maybe TRBD2 (6 bases). The CDR3 runs to 17 residues. V dropped 4 bases and J dropped 3 bases, with 20 bases sitting between them. Germline loops: CDR1 PRHDT, CDR2 FYEKMQ (reference sequence). CDR3: CASSSSRRELRTDTQYF. As DNA, the CDR3 is TGTGCCAGCAGCTCTAGTCGACGGGAGTTGAGGACAGATACGCAGTATTTT.

V and J are TRBV27 and TRBJ1-2, with unresolved D. Trimming pared 0 bases from V and 5 bases from J, leaving 13 bases between. Per germline, CDR1 MNHEY and CDR2 SMNVEV (reference sequence). The CDR3 loop spans 15 amino acids. DNA for the CDR3: TGTGCCAGCAGTTTATCTGGGGTAGCCCCTTATGGCTACACCTTC. It specifies CASSLSGVAPYGYTF.

This clonotype was counted between two and nine times. This chain joins TRBV18 and TRBJ2-7, with 11 bases matching TRBD1. From germline, CDR1 is KGHSH and CDR2 LQKENI. Trimming cost V 8 bases and J 3 bases; bases outside gene matches: 3. This CDR3 is 13 amino acids long. As DNA, the CDR3 is TGTGCCAGCGCCGGGACAGGGGGCTACGAGCAGTACTTC. Translating it yields CASAGTGGYEQYF.